The 32 T cell receptor beta chains listed next were all sequenced from one sample in a study of blood T cell repertoires in COVID-19. TCRdb keeps only in-frame clones here, not all; method: immunoSEQ multiplex PCR. Altogether 80,000 to 95,000 clones are present, over 75% being singletons, with the ten largest covering more than 20%. The sequenced material came from peripheral blood. The receptors come from an elderly man with active or convalescent COVID-19.

The chain couples TRBV11-2 to TRBJ2-3; 10 nucleotides line up with TRBD2. Germline V gene lookup returns CDR1 SGHAT and CDR2 FQNNGV. The CDR3 is 15 amino acids. V dropped 1 base and J dropped 6; count of bases not matched to a gene: 4. The CDR3, as DNA: TGTGCCAGCAGCTTAGCACTAGCGGGGTCCGATACGCAGTATTTT. Protein sequence: CASSLALAGSDTQYF.

This clone was recorded only once. The chain recombines TRBV19 with TRBJ2-1; weak D call: TRBD1 (6 bases). V gave up 3 bases and J gave up 5 bases, with 8 bases separating them. This CDR3 contains 13 residues. Germline V gene sequence: CDR1 LNHDA, CDR2 SQIVND (reference sequence). The CDR3 here is CASSIQGNNEQFF. The CDR3 DNA is TGTGCCAGTAGTATTCAGGGGAACAATGAGCAGTTCTTC.

The CDR3 sequence is CASSYETGGLSRTYEQYF. The DNA of the CDR3 is TGTGCCAGCAGTTACGAGACAGGGGGGTTGTCTAGAACCTACGAGCAGTACTTC. The chain is built from TRBV6-2 or TRBV6-3 and TRBJ2-7; 9 bases match TRBD1. The CDR3 sequence is 18 residues long. Germline V gene lookup returns CDR1 MNHEY and CDR2 SVGEGT. Trimming took 2 bases from V and 2 from J; bases not matched to a gene: 13.

This clone was picked up a small number of times. The gene calls are TRBV18 and TRBJ2-7; 8 bases align to TRBD1. This CDR3 has 15 residues. V shed 2 bases and J 2 bases; nucleotides not matched to a gene: 5. CDR1 and CDR2 from the germline V gene are KGHSH and LQKENI. The CDR3 here is CASSPRQGATYEQYF. CDR3 sequence (DNA): TGTGCCAGCTCACCAAGGCAGGGGGCAACCTACGAGCAGTACTTC.

The V gene is TRBV6-2 or TRBV6-3, the J gene TRBJ1-6; D call uncertain. The CDR3 length is 16 residues. Trimming removed 0 bases from V and 6 bases from J, with 12 bases in between. CDR1 MNHEY and CDR2 SVGEGT come from the germline V gene. Here the CDR3 reads CASSYSSQDFNSPLHF. The CDR3 DNA is TGTGCCAGCAGTTACTCGAGTCAGGATTTTAATTCACCCCTCCACTTT.

A single count supports this clone. The V and J genes are TRBV7-6 and TRBJ2-5; 9 positions agree with TRBD1. The germline gives CDR1 SGHVS, CDR2 FNYEAQ. V trimming: 6 bases; J trimming: 2 bases; junction bases outside the gene matches: 10. The CDR3 length is 16 residues. Here the CDR3 DNA reads TGTGCCAGCAGTCCGAACCCTGGACAGGGGCAAGAGACCCAGTACTTC. It specifies CASSPNPGQGQETQYF. The full variable domain, in which reference TRBV7-6 and TRBJ2-5 provide the parts outside the CDR3, is GAGVSQSPRYKVTKRGQDVALRCDPISGHVSLYWYRQALGQGPEFLTYFNYEAQQDKSGLPNDRFSAERPEGSISTLTIQRTEQRDSAMYRCASSPNPGQGQETQYFGPGTRLLVL.

This clone was recorded only once. The junction differs from germline at one of its ends, possibly a read error. The V call is TRBV19, the J call TRBJ2-2, with 12 bases lining up with TRBD1. Germline CDR1 reads LNHDA; CDR2 reads SQIVND (reference sequence). This CDR3 contains 17 residues. DNA of the CDR3: TGTGCCAGTAGTCTAGAGGGACAGGGGGCGAAGACCGGGGAGCTGTTTTTT. This translates into CASSLEGQGAKTGELFF.

CDR3 amino acids: CASSQEGATEAFF. CDR3 DNA: TGCGCCAGCAGCCAAGAGGGGGCCACTGAAGCTTTCTTT. This chain uses TRBV4-1 with TRBJ1-1; TRBD1 is a possible D gene (6 bases). V was shortened by 0 bases and J by 4 bases, with 6 bases between the two germline ends. CDR1 is MGHRA and CDR2 is YSYEKL in the germline V gene. CDR3 length: 13 residues.

The chain couples TRBV11-2 to TRBJ2-1; the match to TRBD2 covers 11 bases. With V trimmed by 3 bases and J by 4 bases, 5 bases remained unmatched. Germline assignment: CDR1 SGHAT and CDR2 FQNNGV. The CDR3 covers 16 residues. CDR3 sequence: CASSLVAGGQYNEQFF. The CDR3 region has the DNA TGTGCCAGCAGCTTGGTAGCGGGGGGGCAATACAATGAGCAGTTCTTC. The whole variable domain, filled in from reference TRBV11-2 and TRBJ2-1, reads EAGVAQSPRYKIIEKRQSVAFWCNPISGHATLYWYQQILGQGPKLLIQFQNNGVVDDSQLPKDRFSAERLKGVDSTLKIQPAKLEDSAVYLCASSLVAGGQYNEQFFGPGTRLTVL.

The chain recombines TRBV30 with TRBJ2-2; tentative D call: TRBD1 (5 bases). The CDR3 loop spans 16 amino acids. Trimming took 0 bases from V and 6 from J, leaving 17 bases between them. Germline CDR1 reads GTSNPN; CDR2 reads SVGIG (reference sequence). In DNA form, the CDR3 reads TGTGCCTGGAGTGTAGGAACCCAAGGGGTCTCCGGGGAGCTGTTTTTT. Translation gives CAWSVGTQGVSGELFF.

This clone was counted only a few times. This sequence joins TRBV10-3 and TRBJ2-7; D perhaps matches TRBD2 (6 bases). The V and J ends lost 7 bases and 1 base respectively, with 20 bases between them. The CDR3 is 16 amino acids. Germline loops: CDR1 ENHRY, CDR2 SYGVKD. The CDR3 protein is CAINRDFGLGSYEQYF. The DNA for the CDR3 is TGTGCCATCAACCGGGACTTCGGCCTTGGGTCCTACGAGCAGTACTTC.

The CDR3: CATSGRGNEQFF. The CDR3 coding sequence is TGTGCCACCAGCGGTCGGGGCAATGAGCAGTTCTTC. This chain joins TRBV24-1 and TRBJ2-1; tentative D call: TRBD2 (5 bases). This CDR3 has 12 amino acids. CDR1 is KGHDR and CDR2 is SFDVKD in the germline V gene. V was pared by 7 bases and J by 6 bases, with 9 bases between.

J is TRBJ2-5 and V is TRBV4-1, with D possibly being TRBD1 (6 bases). CDR3 length equals 15 residues. Trimming pared 3 bases from V and 4 bases from J, leaving 15 bases between. Germline-derived CDR1 and CDR2 are MGHRA and YSYEKL. CDR3 in DNA: TGCGCCAGCAGCCACCTCGGGCAGGGGACAGAGACCCAGTACTTC. Translation gives CASSHLGQGTETQYF.

This chain connects TRBV6-4 to TRBJ2-3, with 12 bases that match TRBD1. The ends lost 6 bases at V and 5 bases at J; junction bases unmatched: 6. This CDR3 has 15 amino acids. Germline CDR1 reads MRHNA; CDR2 reads SNTAGT. The CDR3 sequence is CASSQGQGAGDTQYF. The CDR3 bases are TGTGCCAGCAGCCAGGGACAGGGGGCAGGAGATACGCAGTATTTT.

This sequence joins TRBV5-4 and TRBJ2-1, with 9 bases that match TRBD2. The length of the CDR3 is 15 residues. Germline-derived CDR1 and CDR2 are SGHNT and YYREEE (reference sequence). V shed 4 bases and J 8 bases; nucleotides not matched to a gene: 10. The CDR3: CASSTLAGRQDEQFF. Written as DNA, the CDR3 is TGTGCCAGCAGCACTCTAGCGGGGCGACAGGATGAGCAGTTCTTC.

The gene calls are TRBV3-1 (or the pseudogene TRBV3-2) and TRBJ1-1; a possible D gene is TRBD1 (6 bases). CDR3 size: 15 residues. Trimming left V 3 bases short and J 4 bases short, with 15 bases between. Germline V gives CDR1 LGHDT, CDR2 YNNKEL (reference sequence). The CDR3 here is CASSHPTGGLTEAFF. The CDR3 DNA is TGTGCCAGCAGCCATCCTACCGGGGGGCTCACTGAAGCTTTCTTT.

V is TRBV5-6 and J is TRBJ1-5; 9 bases agree with TRBD1. After removal of 4 bases from V and 4 bases from J, the junction contained 6 bases not matched to a gene. Per the germline V gene, CDR1 is SGHDT and CDR2 is YYEEEE. The CDR3 runs 15 residues. The CDR3 coding sequence is TGTGCCAGCAGCACCTGGGACAGGGTAAATCAGCCCCAGCATTTT. Its translation is CASSTWDRVNQPQHF.

The V and J genes are TRBV21-1 and TRBJ1-1; no DNA check was done on the table's D call, TRBD1. TRBV21-1 is labeled a pseudogene. The CDR3 sequence is 14 residues long. The CDR3 loop is CASGLTGPNTEAFF. Written as DNA, the CDR3 is TGTGCCAGCGGGCTTACAGGTCCCAACACTGAAGCTTTCTTT.

As regards this clone: One end of the junction fails to match germline, which may point to a read error. This chain uses TRBV6-5 with TRBJ2-3; D is perhaps TRBD1 (6 bases). Germline V CDR1 and CDR2: MNHEY, SVGAGI. The CDR3 totals 12 residues. CDR3 coding DNA: TGTGCCAGCAGCCAGGGGTGGGGGCGAGGGGTCTTT. Protein: CASSQGWGRGVF.

The CDR3 loop is CASSPARGYEQFF. For the CDR3, the DNA is TGTGCCAGCTCACCAGCCAGGGGCTATGAGCAGTTCTTC. The chain couples TRBV18 to TRBJ2-1; tentative D call: TRBD1 (6 bases). Germline V lookup: CDR1 KGHSH, CDR2 LQKENI. With 2 bases removed from V and 8 bases from J, the gap between germline ends came to 10 bases. This CDR3 region has 13 residues.

The chain joins TRBV5-1 to TRBJ2-7, with a tentative D call TRBD1 (5 bases). Trimming shortened V by 0 bases and J by 2 bases, and 15 bases separated the two germline ends. This CDR3 region has 16 residues. CDR1 is SGHRS and CDR2 is YFSETQ in the germline V gene. The CDR3 protein is CASSLVGQGAPYEQYF. The CDR3 DNA is TGCGCCAGCAGCTTGGTAGGGCAGGGCGCACCCTACGAGCAGTACTTC.

V is TRBV18 and J is TRBJ1-5, with D perhaps matching TRBD1 (5 bases). Per germline, CDR1 KGHSH and CDR2 LQKENI. There are 17 residues in the CDR3. Trimming removed 1 base from V and 5 bases from J, with 18 bases in between. For the CDR3, the DNA is TGTGCCAGCTCACCACGTGCGGGTTCGGGGGGACATCAGCCCCAGCATTTT. Translation gives CASSPRAGSGGHQPQHF. The entire variable domain, with the rest obtained from reference TRBV18 and TRBJ1-5, is as follows: NAGVMQNPRHLVRRRGQEARLRCSPMKGHSHVYWYRQLPEEGLKFMVYLQKENIIDESGMPKERFSAEFPKEGPSILRIQQVVRGDSAAYFCASSPRAGSGGHQPQHFGDGTRLSIL.

The chain recombines TRBV4-1 with TRBJ1-4; 8 positions agree with TRBD1. The CDR3 is 16 amino acids. Germline assignment: CDR1 MGHRA and CDR2 YSYEKL. V gave up 4 bases and J gave up 4 bases; unmatched junction bases: 8. In DNA form, the CDR3 reads TGCGCCAGCAGCCCCGGACAGGGCCTCTTTAATGAAAAACTGTTTTTT. Amino acids: CASSPGQGLFNEKLFF.

The chain uses TRBV4-1 and TRBJ1-4, with 7 bases matching TRBD1. Germline V CDR1 and CDR2: MGHRA, YSYEKL. The CDR3 totals 19 residues. V lost 3 bases, J lost 8 bases, and 21 bases stayed unmatched. The CDR3 protein is CASSQGGQARLGYWEKLFF. The CDR3 DNA is TGCGCCAGCAGCCAGGGAGGACAGGCCCGGCTGGGGTATTGGGAAAAACTGTTTTTT.

The chain recombines TRBV19 with TRBJ1-5; a possible D gene is TRBD1 (5 bases). Germline-derived CDR1 and CDR2 are LNHDA and SQIVND (reference sequence). This CDR3 comprises 18 residues. Deletions cut 5 bases from V and 0 bases from J, with 20 bases between. The CDR3 region has the DNA TGTGCCAGTAGTGATTCTGGGTTGGGAGGGGTTAGCAATCAGCCCCAGCATTTT. Protein: CASSDSGLGGVSNQPQHF.

In DNA form, the CDR3 reads TGTGCCACCAGCAGAGATCGGACAGGACGGGCTTCCTACGAGCAGTACTTC. It encodes CATSRDRTGRASYEQYF. The rearrangement uses TRBV15 and TRBJ2-7; TRBD1 matches at 7 bases. The CDR3 consists of 17 residues. The ends lost 0 bases at V and 1 base at J; junction bases unmatched: 9. Germline CDR1 LNHNV, CDR2 YYDKDF (reference sequence).

This rearrangement joins TRBV7-9 to TRBJ2-7, with TRBD1 matching 8 bases. V gave up 7 bases and J gave up 5 bases; unmatched junction bases: 16. Germline V gene sequence: CDR1 SEHNR, CDR2 FQNEAQ (reference sequence). The length of the CDR3 is 16 residues. The CDR3 DNA is TGTGCCAGCATCGATCTCAGGGGGCACGGTAGGAACGAGCAGTACTTC. The encoded protein is CASIDLRGHGRNEQYF.

The rearrangement uses TRBV3-1 (or the pseudogene TRBV3-2) and TRBJ1-1, with D hard to call. The CDR3 is 14 amino acids. Germline CDR1 reads LGHDT; CDR2 reads YNNKEL (reference sequence). Trimming stripped 1 base from V and 5 bases from J, with 11 bases between. CDR3 region: CASSQVVSGTEAFF. The CDR3 DNA follows: TGTGCCAGCAGCCAAGTTGTGTCGGGGACTGAAGCTTTCTTT.

Worth noting for this clone: Other DNA sequences of this sample code for an identical CDR3. The chain employs TRBV6-5 and TRBJ2-5; D possibly corresponds to TRBD1 (5 bases). There are 12 residues in the CDR3. Trimming removed 6 bases at V and 3 bases at J, with 8 bases between. Germline V gene data show CDR1 as MNHEY and CDR2 as SVGAGI. The CDR3 spells CASRWGEETQYF. As DNA, the CDR3 is TGTGCCAGCAGGTGGGGCGAAGAGACCCAGTACTTC.

This clone was seen only a few times. The chain combines TRBV6-4 with TRBJ1-1; D gene uncertain. The CDR3 is made up of 13 amino acids. Trimming shortened V by 7 bases and J by 10 bases, and 19 bases separated the two germline ends. In germline, CDR1 is MRHNA, CDR2 SNTAGT. The CDR3 here is CASNVCVRHGAFF. The CDR3 nucleotides are TGTGCCAGCAATGTATGTGTGAGGCATGGAGCTTTCTTT.

This clone occurred many times. The rearrangement joins TRBV12-3 or TRBV12-4 to TRBJ2-5, with D perhaps TRBD2 (6 bases). Trimming cost V 3 bases and J 9 bases, with 8 bases left between them. This CDR3 contains 11 residues. The CDR3 DNA reads as TGTGCCAGCAGTTTGACGGGGGCCCAGTACTTC. It encodes CASSLTGAQYF.

The chain couples TRBV15 to TRBJ1-4, with D unresolved. Per germline, CDR1 LNHNV and CDR2 YYDKDF (reference sequence). V lost 1 base, J lost 0 bases, and 9 bases lay in between. The CDR3 is 16 residues long. The chain's CDR3 is CATSRVPGATNEKLFF. The CDR3, as DNA: TGTGCCACCAGCAGAGTCCCGGGTGCAACTAATGAAAAACTGTTTTTT.